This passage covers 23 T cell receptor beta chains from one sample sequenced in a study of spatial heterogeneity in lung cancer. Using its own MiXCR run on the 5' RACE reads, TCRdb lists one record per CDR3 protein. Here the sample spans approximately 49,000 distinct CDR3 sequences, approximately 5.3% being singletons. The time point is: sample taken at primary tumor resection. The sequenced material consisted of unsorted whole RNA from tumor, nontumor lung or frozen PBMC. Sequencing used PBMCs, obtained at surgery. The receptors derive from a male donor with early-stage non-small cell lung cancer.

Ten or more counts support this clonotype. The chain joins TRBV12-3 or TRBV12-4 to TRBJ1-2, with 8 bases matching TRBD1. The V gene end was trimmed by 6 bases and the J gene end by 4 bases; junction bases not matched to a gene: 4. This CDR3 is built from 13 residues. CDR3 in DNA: TGTGCCAGCAGACCAGGGGGCGGCTATGGCTACACCTTC. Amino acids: CASRPGGGYGYTF.

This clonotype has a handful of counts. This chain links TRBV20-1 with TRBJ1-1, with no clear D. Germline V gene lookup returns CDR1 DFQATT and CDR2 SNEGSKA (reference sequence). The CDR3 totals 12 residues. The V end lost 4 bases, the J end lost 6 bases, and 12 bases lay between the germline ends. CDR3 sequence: CSAIPLGPEAFF. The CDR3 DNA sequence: TGCAGTGCTATACCCCTTGGACCTGAAGCTTTCTTT.

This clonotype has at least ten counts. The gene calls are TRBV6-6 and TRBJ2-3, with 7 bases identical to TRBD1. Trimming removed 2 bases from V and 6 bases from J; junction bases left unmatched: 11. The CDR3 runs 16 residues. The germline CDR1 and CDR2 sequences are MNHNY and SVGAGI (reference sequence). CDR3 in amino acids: CASSYEGQVVGDTQYF. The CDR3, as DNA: TGTGCCAGCAGTTACGAAGGACAGGTTGTAGGGGATACGCAGTATTTT.

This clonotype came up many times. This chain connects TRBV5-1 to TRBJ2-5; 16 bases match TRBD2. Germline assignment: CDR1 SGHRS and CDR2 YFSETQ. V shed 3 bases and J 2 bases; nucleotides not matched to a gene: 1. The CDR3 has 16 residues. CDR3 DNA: TGCGCCAGCAGCTGGGGACTAGCGGGAGGGCAAGAGACCCAGTACTTC. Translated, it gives CASSWGLAGGQETQYF. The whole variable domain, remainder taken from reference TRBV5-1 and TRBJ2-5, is KAGVTQTPRYLIKTRGQQVTLSCSPISGHRSVSWYQQTPGQGLQFLFEYFSETQRNKGNFPGRFSGRQFSNSRSEMNVSTLELGDSALYLCASSWGLAGGQETQYFGPGTRLLVL.

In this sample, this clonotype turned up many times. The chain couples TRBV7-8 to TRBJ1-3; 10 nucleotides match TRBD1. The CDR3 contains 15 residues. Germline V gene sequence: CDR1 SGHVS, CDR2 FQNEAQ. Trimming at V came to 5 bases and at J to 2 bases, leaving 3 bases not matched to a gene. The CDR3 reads CASSRQGAAGNTIYF. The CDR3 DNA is TGTGCCAGCAGCAGACAGGGGGCGGCTGGAAACACCATATATTTT.

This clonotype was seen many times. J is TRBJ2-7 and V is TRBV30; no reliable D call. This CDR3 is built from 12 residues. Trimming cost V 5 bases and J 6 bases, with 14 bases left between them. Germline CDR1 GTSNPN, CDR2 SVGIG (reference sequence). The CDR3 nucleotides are TGTGCCTGGGGCGTTACCCTCGGCGAGCAGTACTTC. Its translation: CAWGVTLGEQYF.

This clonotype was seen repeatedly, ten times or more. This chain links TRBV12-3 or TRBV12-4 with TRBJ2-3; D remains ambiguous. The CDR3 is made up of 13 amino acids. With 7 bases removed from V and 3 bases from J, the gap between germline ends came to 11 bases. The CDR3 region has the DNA TGTGCCAGCAAGTACCGTAGGACAGATACGCAGTATTTT. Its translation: CASKYRRTDTQYF.

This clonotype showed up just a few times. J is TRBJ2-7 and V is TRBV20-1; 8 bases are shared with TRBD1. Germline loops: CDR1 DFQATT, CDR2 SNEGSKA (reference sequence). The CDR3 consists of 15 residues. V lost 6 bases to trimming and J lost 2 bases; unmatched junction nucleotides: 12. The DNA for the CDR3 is TGCAGTGCCCAGAGACAGGGGACAGACCCCTACGAGCAGTACTTC. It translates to CSAQRQGTDPYEQYF.

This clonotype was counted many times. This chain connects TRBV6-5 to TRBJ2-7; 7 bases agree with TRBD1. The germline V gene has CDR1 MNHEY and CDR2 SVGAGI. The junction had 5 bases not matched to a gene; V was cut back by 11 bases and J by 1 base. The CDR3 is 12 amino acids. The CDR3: CASRDRSYEQYF. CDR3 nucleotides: TGTGCCTCCAGGGACAGATCCTACGAGCAGTACTTC.

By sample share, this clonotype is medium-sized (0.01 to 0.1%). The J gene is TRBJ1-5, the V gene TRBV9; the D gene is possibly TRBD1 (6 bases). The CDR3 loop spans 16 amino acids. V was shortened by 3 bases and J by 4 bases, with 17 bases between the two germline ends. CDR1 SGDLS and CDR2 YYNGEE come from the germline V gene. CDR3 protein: CASSGGGGPDNQPQHF. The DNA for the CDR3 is TGTGCCAGCAGCGGAGGGGGAGGTCCAGATAATCAGCCCCAGCATTTT. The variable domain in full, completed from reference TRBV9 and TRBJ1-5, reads DSGVTQTPKHLITATGQRVTLRCSPRSGDLSVYWYQQSLDQGLQFLIQYYNGEERAKGNILERFSAQQFPDLHSELNLSSLELGDSALYFCASSGGGGPDNQPQHFGDGTRLSIL.

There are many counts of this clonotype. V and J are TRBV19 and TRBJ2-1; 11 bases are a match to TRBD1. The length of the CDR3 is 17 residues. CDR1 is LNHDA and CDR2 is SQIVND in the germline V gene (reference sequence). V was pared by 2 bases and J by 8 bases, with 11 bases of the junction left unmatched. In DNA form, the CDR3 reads TGTGCCAGTAGTATAAGCAGTGGACAGGGGGCAAGCGATGAGCAGTTCTTC. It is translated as CASSISSGQGASDEQFF.

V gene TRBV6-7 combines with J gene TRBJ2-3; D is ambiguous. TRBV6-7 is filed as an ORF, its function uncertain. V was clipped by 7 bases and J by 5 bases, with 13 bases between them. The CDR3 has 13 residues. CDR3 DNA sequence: TGTGCCAGCACCGAAACCTTCGGAGATACGCAGTATTTT. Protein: CASTETFGDTQYF.

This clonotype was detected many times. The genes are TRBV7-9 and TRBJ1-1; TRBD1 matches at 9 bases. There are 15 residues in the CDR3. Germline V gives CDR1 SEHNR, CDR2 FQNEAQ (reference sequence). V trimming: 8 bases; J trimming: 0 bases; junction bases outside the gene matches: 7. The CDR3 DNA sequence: TGTGCCAGCTATTGGACAGGGGTGATGAACACTGAAGCTTTCTTT. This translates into CASYWTGVMNTEAFF.

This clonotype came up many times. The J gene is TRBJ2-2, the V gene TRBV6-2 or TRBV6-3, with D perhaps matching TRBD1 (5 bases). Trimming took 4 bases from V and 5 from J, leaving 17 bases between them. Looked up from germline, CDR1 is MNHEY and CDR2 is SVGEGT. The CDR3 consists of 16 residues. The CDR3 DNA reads TGTGCCAGCAGTTCACAGGATAGGGTCCAAACCGGGGAGCTGTTTTTT. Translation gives CASSSQDRVQTGELFF.

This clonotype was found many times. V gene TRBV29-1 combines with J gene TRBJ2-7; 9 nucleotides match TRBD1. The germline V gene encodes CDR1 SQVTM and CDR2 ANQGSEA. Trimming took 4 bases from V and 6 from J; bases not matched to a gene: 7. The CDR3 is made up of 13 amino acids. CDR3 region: CSVAGTGKGEQYF. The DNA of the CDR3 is TGCAGCGTTGCGGGGACAGGGAAGGGCGAGCAGTACTTC.

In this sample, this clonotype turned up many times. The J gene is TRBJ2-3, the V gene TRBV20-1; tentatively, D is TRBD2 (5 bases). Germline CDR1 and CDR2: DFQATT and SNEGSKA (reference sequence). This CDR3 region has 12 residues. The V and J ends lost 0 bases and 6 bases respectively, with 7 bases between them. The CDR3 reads CSARERVDTQYF. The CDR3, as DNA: TGCAGTGCTAGAGAGCGGGTCGATACGCAGTATTTT.

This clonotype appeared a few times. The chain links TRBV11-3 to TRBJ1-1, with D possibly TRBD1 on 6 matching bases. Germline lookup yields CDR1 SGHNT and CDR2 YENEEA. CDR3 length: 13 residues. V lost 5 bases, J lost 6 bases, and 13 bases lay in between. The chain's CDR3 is CASSPSGGSEAFF. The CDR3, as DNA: TGTGCCAGCAGCCCCTCGGGGGGCTCTGAAGCTTTCTTT.

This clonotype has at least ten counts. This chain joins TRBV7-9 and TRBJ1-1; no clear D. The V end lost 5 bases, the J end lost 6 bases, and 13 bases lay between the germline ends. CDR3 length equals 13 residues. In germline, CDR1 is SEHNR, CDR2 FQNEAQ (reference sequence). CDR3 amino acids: CASSPGDAPEAFF. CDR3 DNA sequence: TGTGCCAGCAGCCCCGGGGATGCCCCTGAAGCTTTCTTT.

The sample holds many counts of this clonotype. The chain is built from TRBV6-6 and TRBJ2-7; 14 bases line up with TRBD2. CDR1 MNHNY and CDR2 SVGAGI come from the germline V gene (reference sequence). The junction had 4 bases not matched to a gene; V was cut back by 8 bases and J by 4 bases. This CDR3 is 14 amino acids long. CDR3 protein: CASQGLAGAYEQYF. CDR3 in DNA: TGTGCCAGCCAGGGACTAGCGGGAGCTTACGAGCAGTACTTC.

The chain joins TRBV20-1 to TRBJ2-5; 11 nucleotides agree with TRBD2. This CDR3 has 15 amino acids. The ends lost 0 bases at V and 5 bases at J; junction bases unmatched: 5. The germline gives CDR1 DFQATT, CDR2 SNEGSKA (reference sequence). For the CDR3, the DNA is TGCAGTGCTAGAGATAAAACTAGCGGGAGTGAGACCCAGTACTTC. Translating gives CSARDKTSGSETQYF.

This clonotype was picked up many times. CDR3 protein: CSGRQGRETQYF. The CDR3 nucleotides read TGCAGCGGTCGACAGGGCAGGGAGACCCAGTACTTC. The rearrangement links TRBV29-1 to TRBJ2-5, with 7 bases identical to TRBD1. CDR1 and CDR2 (germline): SQVTM, ANQGSEA. The CDR3 has 12 residues. Germline trimming cut 7 bases from V and 5 bases from J; bases unmatched to any gene: 7.

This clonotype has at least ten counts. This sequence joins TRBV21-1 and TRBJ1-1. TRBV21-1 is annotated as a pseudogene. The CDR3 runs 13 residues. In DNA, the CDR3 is TGTGCCAGCAGCAAGGCGCAGGATCGTGGAGCTTTCTTT. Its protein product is CASSKAQDRGAFF.

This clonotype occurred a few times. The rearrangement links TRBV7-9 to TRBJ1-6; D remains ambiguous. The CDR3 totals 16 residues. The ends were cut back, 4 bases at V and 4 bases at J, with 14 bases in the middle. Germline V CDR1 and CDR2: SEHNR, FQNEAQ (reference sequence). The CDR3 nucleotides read TGTGCCAGCAGCTGGGGTCTCCCGGGTTATAATTCACCCCTCCACTTT. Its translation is CASSWGLPGYNSPLHF.